This passage covers 16 T cell receptor beta chains from one sample sequenced in a study of blood T cell repertoires in COVID-19. Sequencing used immunoSEQ multiplex PCR; TCRdb keeps in-frame clones, though not all of them. The table lists about 75,000 clones, roughly 91% of them singletons. Sequencing used peripheral blood. Receptors originate from a human donor in a cohort sampled during active COVID-19.

The chain couples TRBV18 to TRBJ1-2; weak D call: TRBD1 (6 bases). The CDR3 runs to 14 residues. Germline V CDR1 and CDR2: KGHSH, LQKENI. The ends were cut back, 2 bases at V and 8 bases at J, with 15 bases in the middle. The CDR3 region has the DNA TGTGCCAGCTCACCAGGATCGAGGGGGAGCGGCTACACCTTC. Protein sequence: CASSPGSRGSGYTF. The variable domain in full, with the rest retrieved from reference TRBV18 and TRBJ1-2, is NAGVMQNPRHLVRRRGQEARLRCSPMKGHSHVYWYRQLPEEGLKFMVYLQKENIIDESGMPKERFSAEFPKEGPSILRIQQVVRGDSAAYFCASSPGSRGSGYTFGSGTRLTVV.

The rearrangement joins TRBV29-1 to TRBJ2-7, with 7 bases that match TRBD1. The V and J ends lost 6 bases and 0 bases, in that order; junction bases with no gene match: 11. The CDR3 is 15 residues long. Germline CDR1 reads SQVTM; CDR2 reads ANQGSEA. The CDR3, as DNA: TGCAGCGTCGAAACCGCGGACAGGAGCTCCTACGAGCAGTACTTC. Amino acid sequence: CSVETADRSSYEQYF.

The chain joins TRBV6-6 to TRBJ2-3, with TRBD2 as a possible D gene (6 bases). Germline CDR1 reads MNHNY; CDR2 reads SVGAGI (reference sequence). The CDR3 is 14 residues long. The V end was cut by 5 bases, the J end by 8 bases, with 17 bases between. CDR3: CASSPGTAPATQYF. The CDR3 DNA sequence: TGTGCCAGCAGTCCCGGGACTGCGCCAGCTACGCAGTATTTT.

The rearrangement joins TRBV6-7 to TRBJ1-5; the match to TRBD1 covers 10 bases. Being an ORF, TRBV6-7 has a function that is uncertain. The CDR3 runs 17 residues. The V and J ends lost 2 bases and 2 bases, in that order; junction bases with no gene match: 6. The CDR3 region has the DNA TGTGCCAGCAGTTACGAGACAGGGGGCATGGGCAATCAGCCCCAGCATTTT. It encodes CASSYETGGMGNQPQHF.

The chain employs TRBV7-8 and TRBJ1-5, with 7 bases lining up with TRBD1. CDR3 length: 14 amino acids. J gave up 4 bases and V 8 bases, and 8 bases lay outside the gene matches. In germline, CDR1 is SGHVS, CDR2 FQNEAQ. The DNA of the CDR3 is TGTGCCAGCGGACACAGGGGATATAATCAGCCCCAGCATTTT. Protein sequence: CASGHRGYNQPQHF.

This clone came up once. This chain connects TRBV6-5 to TRBJ1-6; no firm D call. The CDR3 spans 12 residues. CDR1 MNHEY and CDR2 SVGAGI come from the germline V gene. With 11 bases removed from V and 7 bases from J, the gap between germline ends came to 12 bases. The CDR3 DNA reads as TGTGCCCTGAGGACTGCCAATTCACCCCTCCACTTT. As protein: CALRTANSPLHF.

The CDR3 region is CASSLRGGVDEPQHF. The CDR3 DNA is TGTGCCAGCAGCCTACGGGGGGGCGTAGATGAGCCCCAGCATTTT. V usage is TRBV3-1 (or the pseudogene TRBV3-2) and J usage is TRBJ1-5; TRBD1 might be the D (6 bases). V shed 4 bases and J shed 8 bases, with 18 bases lying between them. This CDR3 has 15 amino acids. CDR1 and CDR2 from the germline V gene are LGHDT and YNNKEL (reference sequence).

J is TRBJ2-7 and V is TRBV2, with 7 bases aligning to TRBD2. V gave up 4 bases and J gave up 1 base; unmatched junction bases: 13. The CDR3 extends over 17 amino acids. Germline V CDR1 and CDR2: SNHLY, FYNNEI. The CDR3 sequence is CASSGGIGTKRSYEQYF. The CDR3 DNA reads as TGTGCCAGCAGTGGGGGGATCGGGACTAAGCGATCCTACGAGCAGTACTTC.

The chain employs TRBV11-2 and TRBJ2-5; the D gene is possibly TRBD2 (5 bases). This CDR3 has 14 residues. Germline values: CDR1 SGHAT, CDR2 FQNNGV. Trimming cost V 6 bases and J 1 base, with 12 bases left between them. The CDR3 loop is CASSSDYFQETQYF. For the CDR3, the DNA is TGTGCCAGCAGTAGCGACTACTTCCAAGAGACCCAGTACTTC.

The rearrangement links TRBV25-1 to TRBJ2-5, with unresolved D. The germline V gene has CDR1 MGHDK and CDR2 SYGVNS. This CDR3 is 14 amino acids long. V was shortened by 1 base and J by 5 bases, with 11 bases between the two germline ends. The CDR3 reads CASSESRSPETQYF. The CDR3 DNA follows: TGTGCCAGCAGTGAATCCCGCAGTCCTGAGACCCAGTACTTC.

V usage is TRBV6-6 and J usage is TRBJ1-4; D is unresolved. The CDR3 is made up of 15 amino acids. V was cut by 6 bases and J by 4 bases, with 15 bases left in between. Germline V gives CDR1 MNHNY, CDR2 SVGAGI (reference sequence). For the CDR3, the DNA is TGTGCCAGCAGGCCAAGTTCTCGGGGTAATGAAAAACTGTTTTTT. This encodes CASRPSSRGNEKLFF.

The chain employs TRBV7-3 and TRBJ2-3; tentative D call: TRBD1 (6 bases). Germline-derived CDR1 and CDR2 are SGHTA and FQGTGA. The CDR3 spans 18 residues. The V end was cut by 2 bases, the J end by 2 bases, with 20 bases between. CDR3 nucleotides: TGTGCCAGCAGCTTACGGATCGACTGGGGGCGAGACACAGATACGCAGTATTTT. This encodes CASSLRIDWGRDTDTQYF.

The V and J genes are TRBV21-1 and TRBJ2-2; TRBD1 reflects the table's D call only, with no check against the DNA. TRBV21-1 is classified as a pseudogene. The CDR3 is 16 residues long. The CDR3 DNA reads as TGTCCGTCCCTCCCTATCGGGCAGGGGGGCACCGGGGAGCTGTTTTTT. This sequence encodes CPSLPIGQGGTGELFF.

The chain combines TRBV29-1 with TRBJ1-2; TRBD1 might be the D (6 bases). V was pared by 2 bases and J by 2 bases, with 6 bases between. CDR3 length equals 12 residues. Germline CDR1 SQVTM, CDR2 ANQGSEA. The CDR3 DNA is TGCAGCGTTGAACAGGGGAACTATGGCTACACCTTC. Residues: CSVEQGNYGYTF.

The chain combines TRBV21-1 with TRBJ2-3; TRBD2 reflects the table's D call only, with no check against the DNA. TRBV21-1 is a pseudogene locus. This CDR3 spans 15 amino acids. CDR3 sequence (DNA): TGTGCCAGCAGCAAAAAGCGGCTCAGCACAGATACGCAGTATTTT. Amino acids: CASSKKRLSTDTQYF.

This clone was seen more than once but under ten times. The rearrangement uses TRBV27 and TRBJ2-7, with TRBD1 matching 11 bases. The V and J ends lost 3 bases and 1 base, in that order; junction bases with no gene match: 8. The CDR3 runs to 17 residues. Germline values: CDR1 MNHEY, CDR2 SMNVEV (reference sequence). In DNA, the CDR3 is TGTGCCAGCAGTTTTTCCCCGGACAGGGGGCTTTCCTACGAGCAGTACTTC. Protein: CASSFSPDRGLSYEQYF.